The rows below give T cell receptor beta chains drawn from one sample of a study of vaccination effects on CD4 cells after COVID-19. The assay was immunoSEQ multiplex PCR, and TCRdb's table has in-frame clones only and misses some. The sample lists tens of thousands of clones, over 80% occurring once. Which antigens these TCRs recognize remains unknown. The starting material was CD4+ T cells from PBMCs cultured with SARS-CoV-2 spike peptides, obtained after COVID-19 vaccination. The source is a human donor who received a COVID-19 vaccine. Some clones in this sample may be carry-over from other donors' samples. The CDR3 runs from the conserved cysteine through the conserved F or W. The order of the fields is V gene, clone size, J gene, D gene, CDR3 DNA, CDR3 protein. The D gene is left open where the match is weak. Clone sizes are given selectively: once, few, many, or a class where the clone is expanded.

v_call: TRBV19
clone_size: few
j_call: TRBJ1-2
d_call: TRBD1
cdr3_nt: TGTGCCAGTAGTCAGGGGGCACCTCTCTATGGCTACACCTTC
cdr3_aa: CASSQGAPLYGYTF

v_call: TRBV21-1
clone_size: once
j_call: TRBJ2-1
d_call: .
cdr3_nt: TGTGCCAGTATCCCACAGGGTAACACCTACAATGAGCAGTTCTTC
cdr3_aa: CASIPQGNTYNEQFF

v_call: TRBV12-3/TRBV12-4
clone_size: .
j_call: TRBJ2-5
d_call: .
cdr3_nt: TGTGCCAGCAGCCCACAGGGAACGACCCAGTACTTC
cdr3_aa: CASSPQGTTQYF

v_call: TRBV3-1/TRBV3-2
clone_size: .
j_call: TRBJ2-4
d_call: TRBD1
cdr3_nt: TGTGCCAGCAGCCACCGGACAGGGGGAAACATTCAGTACTTC
cdr3_aa: CASSHRTGGNIQYF

v_call: TRBV2
clone_size: .
j_call: TRBJ1-2
d_call: .
cdr3_nt: TGTGCCAGCAGTGAAGGCAGATGGAACTATGGCTACACCTTC
cdr3_aa: CASSEGRWNYGYTF

v_call: TRBV5-4
clone_size: .
j_call: TRBJ2-1
d_call: .
cdr3_nt: TGTGCCAGCAGCTTCCCGTCGACAGGTAACAATGAGCAGTTCTTC
cdr3_aa: CASSFPSTGNNEQFF

v_call: TRBV28
clone_size: .
j_call: TRBJ1-2
d_call: .
cdr3_nt: TGTGCCAGCAGTATCGGGGCGAGCCGCCTGCCTGGCTACACCTTC
cdr3_aa: CASSIGASRLPGYTF

v_call: TRBV7-9
clone_size: .
j_call: TRBJ2-2
d_call: .
cdr3_nt: TGTGCCAGCAGCCCCCGACGGGAAAAAAGCACCGGGGAGCTGTTTTTT
cdr3_aa: CASSPRREKSTGELFF

v_call: TRBV3-1/TRBV3-2
clone_size: .
j_call: TRBJ2-5
d_call: TRBD2
cdr3_nt: TGTGCCAGCAGCCTTACAACCGGGACTACGGGGACCCAGTACTTC
cdr3_aa: CASSLTTGTTGTQYF

v_call: TRBV28
clone_size: .
j_call: TRBJ1-2
d_call: .
cdr3_nt: TGTGCCAGCAGAACCCACGCTGGCGGCTACACCTTC
cdr3_aa: CASRTHAGGYTF

v_call: TRBV7-2
clone_size: .
j_call: TRBJ2-2
d_call: TRBD2
cdr3_nt: TGTGCCAGCACAGGGCTAGCGGGGGTTCCCGGGGAGCTGTTTTTT
cdr3_aa: CASTGLAGVPGELFF

v_call: TRBV4-1
clone_size: .
j_call: TRBJ2-3
d_call: .
cdr3_nt: TGCGCCAGCAACCAACGGGGGAGAGATACGCAGTATTTT
cdr3_aa: CASNQRGRDTQYF

v_call: TRBV6-5
clone_size: .
j_call: TRBJ2-1
d_call: .
cdr3_nt: TGTGCCAGCATTCCACCGGGGACCCCCAATGAGCAGTTCTTC
cdr3_aa: CASIPPGTPNEQFF

v_call: TRBV5-1
clone_size: few
j_call: TRBJ1-6
d_call: .
cdr3_nt: TGCGCCAGCAGCTTGGACAGGCGGCTTGGTTCACCCCTCCACTTT
cdr3_aa: CASSLDRRLGSPLHF

v_call: TRBV21-1
clone_size: .
j_call: TRBJ1-4
d_call: .
cdr3_nt: TGTGCCAGCAGCCCTCAAGGACACCGTACTAATGAAAAACTGTTTTTT
cdr3_aa: CASSPQGHRTNEKLFF

v_call: TRBV7-9
clone_size: .
j_call: TRBJ2-3
d_call: .
cdr3_nt: TGTGCCAGCAGCATGGGGAGGTTATTGGATACGCAGTATTTT
cdr3_aa: CASSMGRLLDTQYF

v_call: TRBV4-2
clone_size: .
j_call: TRBJ2-7
d_call: TRBD2
cdr3_nt: TGTGCCAGCAGCCAAGGTGGGACTAGTAGATCCTACGAGCAGTACTTC
cdr3_aa: CASSQGGTSRSYEQYF

v_call: TRBV7-3
clone_size: .
j_call: TRBJ2-3
d_call: .
cdr3_nt: TGTGCCAGCAGCCACGGAGAGGCAGATACGCAGTATTTT
cdr3_aa: CASSHGEADTQYF

v_call: TRBV7-9
clone_size: .
j_call: TRBJ1-2
d_call: .
cdr3_nt: TGTGCCAGCAGCTTAGTCGGCGATGGGGGGGGAGTCGCTAACTATGGCTACACCTTC
cdr3_aa: CASSLVGDGGGVANYGYTF

v_call: TRBV6-5
clone_size: few
j_call: TRBJ2-2
d_call: .
cdr3_nt: TGTGCCAGCAGGACCGGGACGGTGAACACCGGGGAGCTGTTTTTT
cdr3_aa: CASRTGTVNTGELFF

v_call: TRBV28
clone_size: .
j_call: TRBJ2-2
d_call: TRBD2
cdr3_nt: TGTGCCAGCAGTCCCCCCCCGGGAGGCGGGGGGGCGTCCACCGGGGAGCTGTTTTTT
cdr3_aa: CASSPPPGGGGASTGELFF

v_call: TRBV18
clone_size: once
j_call: TRBJ2-5
d_call: TRBD2
cdr3_nt: TGTGCCAGCTCACCTCGAATTGCTAGCGGGGGCCTTAACCAAGAGACCCAGTACTTC
cdr3_aa: CASSPRIASGGLNQETQYF

v_call: TRBV19
clone_size: .
j_call: TRBJ1-2
d_call: .
cdr3_nt: TGTGCCAGTAGTAGATTGGACACCCGGCGGGGCTACACCTTC
cdr3_aa: CASSRLDTRRGYTF

v_call: TRBV6-5
clone_size: .
j_call: TRBJ1-2
d_call: .
cdr3_nt: TGTGCCAGCAGAACGGGGGGCGGATATGGCTACACCTTC
cdr3_aa: CASRTGGGYGYTF

v_call: TRBV11-2
clone_size: .
j_call: TRBJ2-1
d_call: .
cdr3_nt: TGTGCCAGCAGCTTAATATATGAGCAGTTCTTC
cdr3_aa: CASSLIYEQFF

v_call: TRBV5-6
clone_size: .
j_call: TRBJ2-3
d_call: .
cdr3_nt: TGTGCCAGCAGCCCGATAATCCAGGGCGCAGATACGCAGTATTTT
cdr3_aa: CASSPIIQGADTQYF

v_call: TRBV3-1/TRBV3-2
clone_size: .
j_call: TRBJ2-6
d_call: .
cdr3_nt: TGTGCCAGCAGCCGCGGGACACCGCTCTCTGGGGCCAACGTCCTGACTTTC
cdr3_aa: CASSRGTPLSGANVLTF

v_call: TRBV27
clone_size: .
j_call: TRBJ1-1
d_call: .
cdr3_nt: TGTGCCAGCAGTTTAAAGAGAGGGACGAACACTGAAGCTTTCTTT
cdr3_aa: CASSLKRGTNTEAFF

v_call: TRBV20-1
clone_size: .
j_call: TRBJ1-5
d_call: .
cdr3_nt: TGCAGTGTCCAAGGCAATCAGCCCCAGCATTTT
cdr3_aa: CSVQGNQPQHF

v_call: TRBV19
clone_size: few
j_call: TRBJ1-6
d_call: TRBD1
cdr3_nt: TGTGCCAGTAGTATCGGTGGGCAGGGGGATTCACCCCTCCACTTT
cdr3_aa: CASSIGGQGDSPLHF

v_call: TRBV7-3
clone_size: .
j_call: TRBJ2-3
d_call: TRBD1
cdr3_nt: TGTGCCAGCATCCACCGGGACAGGGACACAGATACGCAGTATTTT
cdr3_aa: CASIHRDRDTDTQYF

v_call: TRBV9
clone_size: .
j_call: TRBJ1-3
d_call: TRBD1
cdr3_nt: TGTGCCAGCAACCCTGGGACAGGGGCTGGAAACACCATATATTTT
cdr3_aa: CASNPGTGAGNTIYF

v_call: TRBV19
clone_size: .
j_call: TRBJ2-5
d_call: TRBD1
cdr3_nt: TGTGCGACGTCGAGGGACAGAGAAGAGACCCAGTACTTC
cdr3_aa: CATSRDREETQYF

v_call: TRBV6-5
clone_size: .
j_call: TRBJ2-5
d_call: TRBD1
cdr3_nt: TGTGCCAGCGGCCGATGGACAGGCCAAGAGACCCAGTACTTC
cdr3_aa: CASGRWTGQETQYF

v_call: TRBV5-1
clone_size: .
j_call: TRBJ1-2
d_call: .
cdr3_nt: TGCGCCAGCAGCCCCGCGGACGGACGATTTAACTATGGCTACACCTTC
cdr3_aa: CASSPADGRFNYGYTF

v_call: TRBV18
clone_size: .
j_call: TRBJ1-1
d_call: .
cdr3_nt: TGTGCCAGCTCACCACCCCTCTCAGGTACTGAAGCTTTCTTT
cdr3_aa: CASSPPLSGTEAFF